The next 12 T cell receptor beta chains were all read from a single sample in a study of monozygotic twins with inflammatory bowel disease. With the 5' RACE reads reprocessed, TCRdb shows one record per CDR3 protein and no DNA. This sample's table has around 200,000 distinct CDR3 sequences. The sequencing sample was made of blood. These receptors originate from a human donor with ulcerative colitis or Crohn's disease, or a healthy co-twin of an affected twin (not recorded which).

This chain joins TRBV6-5 and TRBJ1-1. The V gene's germline CDR1 is MNHEY and CDR2 SVGAGI. The CDR3 is made up of 13 amino acids. This chain's CDR3 is CASSYKRNTEAFF.

This sequence joins TRBV7-2 and TRBJ1-5. Germline V lookup: CDR1 SGHTA, CDR2 FQGNSA. The CDR3 is 17 amino acids. The CDR3 reads CASSLYRVGVSNQPQHF.

The V and J genes are TRBV5-1 and TRBJ2-3. This CDR3 has 13 amino acids. Germline V lookup: CDR1 SGHRS, CDR2 YFSETQ. CDR3 loop: CASSSHRADTQYF.

This chain links TRBV5-1 with TRBJ1-2. Germline V gene lookup returns CDR1 SGHRS and CDR2 YFSETQ. The CDR3 covers 14 residues. CDR3 residues: CASSSSWDYCGYTF. The full variable domain, rest sourced from reference TRBV5-1 and TRBJ1-2, is KAGVTQTPRYLIKTRGQQVTLSCSPISGHRSVSWYQQTPGQGLQFLFEYFSETQRNKGNFPGRFSGRQFSNSRSEMNVSTLELGDSALYLCASSSSWDYCGYTFGSGTRLTVV.

The chain is built from TRBV5-1 and TRBJ2-7; the TCRdb D gene call, TRBD1, has no DNA to confirm it. Germline V gene data show CDR1 as SGHRS and CDR2 as YFSETQ. There are 14 residues in the CDR3. The CDR3 reads CASSSGTDLREQYF.

The genes are TRBV7-9 and TRBJ1-1. The CDR3 runs to 13 residues. Germline V CDR1 and CDR2: SEHNR, FQNEAQ (reference sequence). The CDR3 is CASSRVPNTEAFF.

This rearrangement joins TRBV6-1 to TRBJ2-3. Germline loops: CDR1 MNHNS, CDR2 SASEGT. The CDR3 has 15 residues. The CDR3 region is CASSEDAESTDTQYF.

J is TRBJ1-2 and V is TRBV5-1; TCRdb's D call, TRBD1, is unchecked because there is no DNA. CDR3 size: 15 residues. CDR1 and CDR2 (germline): SGHRS, YFSETQ. CDR3 protein: CASRTSGTANYGYTF.

J is TRBJ2-2 and V is TRBV20-1; without DNA, the TCRdb call of TRBD1 cannot be checked. Germline CDR1 reads DFQATT; CDR2 reads SNEGSKA (reference sequence). This CDR3 has 17 residues. This chain's CDR3 is CSARDLSKGFSTGELFF.

V usage is TRBV11-2 and J usage is TRBJ2-1; TCRdb's D gene call, TRBD1, goes unchecked for lack of DNA. This CDR3 is 13 amino acids long. Germline-derived CDR1 and CDR2 are SGHAT and FQNNGV. The CDR3 protein is CASGDRVRDEQFF.

The V gene is TRBV5-1, the J gene TRBJ2-7; TCRdb's D gene call, TRBD1, goes unchecked for lack of DNA. CDR3 size: 17 residues. Germline loops: CDR1 SGHRS, CDR2 YFSETQ. CDR3: CASSSRDPGASFREQYF. The full variable domain, with the rest looked up from reference TRBV5-1 and TRBJ2-7, is KAGVTQTPRYLIKTRGQQVTLSCSPISGHRSVSWYQQTPGQGLQFLFEYFSETQRNKGNFPGRFSGRQFSNSRSEMNVSTLELGDSALYLCASSSRDPGASFREQYFGPGTRLTVT.

The CDR3 region is CASSPRGGDYGYTF. The V and J genes are TRBV7-2 and TRBJ1-2; lacking DNA, the TRBD1 call made by TCRdb goes unchecked. This CDR3 has 14 residues. Germline CDR1 is SGHTA and CDR2 is FQGNSA.